This T cell receptor (beta chain) stems from a study of lymphopenia after photon versus proton radiotherapy. Measured with immunoSEQ multiplex PCR; TCRdb has only the in-frame clones, and not every one. Of tens of thousands of clones listed, around 84% are singletons. The source material was peripheral blood, sampled from a patient treated with proton-based radiotherapy. The clonotype was recovered from a man in his sixties with pancreatic cancer.

The CDR3 DNA is TGTGCCAGCTCGAACACCGGGACCTCGCCCGAGCAGTACTTC. This sequence encodes CASSNTGTSPEQYF. The V gene is TRBV18, the J gene TRBJ2-7; TRBD1 or TRBD2 may be the D gene (5 bases each). Trimming removed 6 bases at V and 6 bases at J, with 18 bases between. The CDR3 has 14 residues. Looked up from germline, CDR1 is KGHSH and CDR2 is LQKENI.